This TCR beta chain emerged from a study of T cell changes during pregnancy in multiple sclerosis. Assay used: immunoSEQ multiplex PCR; TCRdb lists only in-frame clones, some missing. The sample includes tens of thousands of clones, over 85% seen only once; the top ten take more than 0.45%. The specimen was CD4+ T cells from peripheral blood mononuclear cells, collected in the first trimester of pregnancy. This TCR came from a female donor with multiple sclerosis, enrolled in a pregnancy study.

The CDR3 DNA is TGTGCCAGCAGCCCCCGGGACTCTGGATCTTCACCCCTCCACTTT. Protein product: CASSPRDSGSSPLHF. This chain links TRBV7-9 with TRBJ1-6; D perhaps matches TRBD1 (5 bases). Germline V gene data show CDR1 as SEHNR and CDR2 as FQNEAQ (reference sequence). The ends were cut back, 5 bases at V and 9 bases at J, with 17 bases in the middle. The CDR3 sequence is 15 residues long.